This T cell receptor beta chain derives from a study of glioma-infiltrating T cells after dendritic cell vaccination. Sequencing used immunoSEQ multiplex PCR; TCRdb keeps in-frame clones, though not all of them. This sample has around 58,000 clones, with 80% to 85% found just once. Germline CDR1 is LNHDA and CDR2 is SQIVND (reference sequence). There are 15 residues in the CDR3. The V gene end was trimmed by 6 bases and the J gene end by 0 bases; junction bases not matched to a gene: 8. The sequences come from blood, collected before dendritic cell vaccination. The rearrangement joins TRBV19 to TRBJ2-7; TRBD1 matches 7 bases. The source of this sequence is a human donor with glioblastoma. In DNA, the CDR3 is TGTGCCAGTAGGATCCGGGACAGTAACTCCTACGAGCAGTACTTC. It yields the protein CASRIRDSNSYEQYF.